The next 10 T cell receptor beta chains were all read from a single sample in a study of shared clonotypes between healthy human individuals. Produced via immunoSEQ multiplex PCR; TCRdb's table is partial and in-frame only. The sample lists some 1,100,000 clones; about 80% were seen once. Sequenced sample: memory CD4+ T cells from PBMCs. The subset denotes: CD45RA-negative fraction. The origin of the receptors is a man younger than 35 in good health. Some clones in this sample may be carry-over from other donors' samples.

The rearrangement uses TRBV6-1 and TRBJ1-1; D is ambiguous. Trimming shortened V by 6 bases and J by 10 bases, and 15 bases separated the two germline ends. CDR3 length equals 12 residues. CDR1 is MNHNS and CDR2 is SASEGT in the germline V gene. CDR3 residues: CASSFSGSLAFF. In nucleotides, the CDR3 is TGTGCCAGCAGCTTCTCGGGCTCTTTAGCTTTCTTT.

The table lists this clone with a count of one. V is TRBV19 and J is TRBJ1-5, with 10 bases fitting TRBD1. Germline CDR1 is LNHDA and CDR2 is SQIVND (reference sequence). The CDR3 runs 15 residues. Unmatched junction bases numbered 5, after V lost 4 bases and J lost 5 bases. The CDR3 nucleotides read TGTGCCAGTAGTACCCTGACAGGGGGCCATCAGCCCCAGCATTTT. This gives the protein CASSTLTGGHQPQHF.

The CDR3 bases are TGCGCCAGCAGCTTGGAAAATCATGGGGTCTCTGAAGCTTTCTTT. Translating gives CASSLENHGVSEAFF. The J gene is TRBJ1-1, the V gene TRBV5-1; D not resolved. V was shortened by 0 bases and J by 6 bases, with 15 bases between the two germline ends. CDR1 is SGHRS and CDR2 is YFSETQ in the germline V gene. CDR3 length equals 15 residues.

The chain links TRBV28 to TRBJ1-4; 9 nucleotides align to TRBD1. Germline V gene data show CDR1 as MDHEN and CDR2 as SYDVKM. J was trimmed by 4 bases and V by 10 bases; bases with no gene match: 10. The CDR3 sequence is 15 residues long. In DNA, the CDR3 is TGTGCCACCACCATTGCGGGACAGGGTAATGAAAAACTGTTTTTT. It encodes CATTIAGQGNEKLFF.

This chain uses TRBV7-3 with TRBJ2-2; 7 bases match TRBD2. Germline-derived CDR1 and CDR2 are SGHTA and FQGTGA. With 4 bases clipped from V and 8 bases from J, the junction kept 10 bases outside the gene matches. This CDR3 is built from 15 residues. CDR3 DNA: TGTGCCAGCAGCTCCCGTGGGGCGGGAGTTGGGGAGCTGTTTTTT. Translation: CASSSRGAGVGELFF.

The chain employs TRBV10-3 and TRBJ2-7; tentatively, D is TRBD2 (7 bases). The CDR3 contains 18 residues. Trimming cost V 2 bases and J 3 bases, with 23 bases left between them. Germline CDR1 and CDR2: ENHRY and SYGVKD. CDR3 sequence reads: CAISEASGAGRGFYEQYF. CDR3 bases: TGTGCCATCAGTGAGGCCTCGGGGGCGGGGCGGGGGTTCTACGAGCAGTACTTC.

This clone was picked up one time. The chain combines TRBV5-4 with TRBJ2-1; D possibly corresponds to TRBD2 (5 bases). Germline V gives CDR1 SGHNT, CDR2 YYREEE (reference sequence). Trimming cost V 4 bases and J 10 bases, with 9 bases left between them. The CDR3 has 11 amino acids. The CDR3 nucleotides read TGTGCCAGCAGCCGGGATATGGAGCAGTTCTTC. Protein: CASSRDMEQFF.

This chain connects TRBV7-9 to TRBJ2-7; D remains ambiguous. Germline CDR1 is SEHNR and CDR2 is FQNEAQ (reference sequence). Trimming pared 6 bases from V and 6 bases from J, leaving 18 bases between. This CDR3 is 14 amino acids long. The CDR3 sequence is CASSLNLVSGEQYF. CDR3 in DNA: TGTGCCAGCAGTCTTAACCTGGTGTCGGGCGAGCAGTACTTC. Using reference TRBV7-9 and TRBJ2-7 for the parts outside the CDR3, the full variable domain is DTGVSQNPRHKITKRGQNVTFRCDPISEHNRLYWYRQTLGQGPEFLTYFQNEAQLEKSRLLSDRFSAERPKGSFSTLEIQRTEQGDSAMYLCASSLNLVSGEQYFGPGTRLTVT.

CDR3 loop: CASSRQGTYEQYF. CDR3 in DNA: TGCGCCAGCAGCCGACAGGGAACCTACGAGCAGTACTTC. The chain couples TRBV5-1 to TRBJ2-7; 7 bases match TRBD1. The CDR3 extends over 13 amino acids. Germline loops: CDR1 SGHRS, CDR2 YFSETQ. V trimming: 4 bases; J trimming: 2 bases; junction bases outside the gene matches: 3.

V and J are TRBV14 and TRBJ2-3; 7 bases are shared with TRBD2. Per germline, CDR1 SGHDN and CDR2 FVKESK. This CDR3 spans 17 amino acids. Trimming took 1 base from V and 3 from J; bases not matched to a gene: 10. This chain's CDR3 is CASSQVSSGGGTDTQYF. CDR3 nucleotide sequence: TGTGCCAGCAGCCAAGTGTCTAGCGGAGGCGGGACAGATACGCAGTATTTT.